A single sample gave rise to the 27 T cell receptor beta chains below, sequenced in a study of kidney transplant recipient with SARS-CoV-2 infection. MiXCR, run by TCRdb on the reads, gives a single entry per CDR3 protein. The sample has roughly 250,000 distinct CDR3 sequences; about 28% are singletons. The source was a blood sample, collected at baseline and on approximately day 120 from a kidney transplant recipient. These receptors came from a young adult male patient who had COVID-19 and was a kidney transplant recipient. Some T cells may be provided by the graft donor.

Notes on this clonotype: A much larger clone sits a single nucleotide away, making a read error possible. The chain couples TRBV5-6 to TRBJ1-1; no firm D call. V lost 7 bases and J lost 10, with 17 bases in between. CDR1 and CDR2 (germline): SGHDT, YYEEEE. The CDR3 runs to 12 residues. The CDR3 here is CASGYDVGGAFF. The CDR3 region has the DNA TGTGCCAGCGGCTACGACGTTGGAGGAGCTTTCTTT.

This clonotype was detected only a few times. The V gene is TRBV5-1, the J gene TRBJ2-6; D remains unclear. The V end lost 6 bases, the J end lost 5 bases, and 24 bases lay between the germline ends. The CDR3 consists of 18 residues. The germline V gene has CDR1 SGHRS and CDR2 YFSETQ. The CDR3 sequence is CASKRRIGSQSRANVLTF. CDR3 DNA: TGCGCCAGCAAAAGAAGGATCGGTTCACAAAGTCGGGCCAACGTCCTGACTTTC. Full variable domain (remainder filled in from reference TRBV5-1 and TRBJ2-6): KAGVTQTPRYLIKTRGQQVTLSCSPISGHRSVSWYQQTPGQGLQFLFEYFSETQRNKGNFPGRFSGRQFSNSRSEMNVSTLELGDSALYLCASKRRIGSQSRANVLTFGAGSRLTVL.

This clonotype was recorded once. The conserved phenylalanine or tryptophan normally closing the CDR3 is absent here, so this likely arose from a read error. The chain carries TRBV25-1 and TRBJ1-2; D call uncertain. The germline gives CDR1 MGHDK, CDR2 SYGVNS. The V end lost 3 bases, the J end lost 4 bases, and 21 bases lay between the germline ends. The CDR3 runs to 17 residues. The CDR3 DNA reads TGTGCCAGCAGTGAGTCACTAGAACTGGGAAAGACCTATGGCTACACCTCC. It specifies CASSESLELGKTYGYTS.

Ten or more counts support this clonotype. V usage is TRBV19 and J usage is TRBJ1-4; 9 bases line up with TRBD1. After removal of 3 bases from V and 3 bases from J, the junction contained 5 bases not matched to a gene. The CDR3 loop spans 16 amino acids. The germline V gene has CDR1 LNHDA and CDR2 SQIVND (reference sequence). The CDR3 loop is CASSIQQGASNEKLFF. CDR3 nucleotides: TGTGCCAGTAGTATTCAACAGGGGGCATCTAATGAAAAACTGTTTTTT. The full variable domain, its missing parts supplied by reference TRBV19 and TRBJ1-4, is DGGITQSPKYLFRKEGQNVTLSCEQNLNHDAMYWYRQDPGQGLRLIYYSQIVNDFQKGDIAEGYSVSREKKESFPLTVTSAQKNPTAFYLCASSIQQGASNEKLFFGSGTQLSVL.

Comments on this clonotype: This may arise from a read error, as a much more abundant clone is one base away. This rearrangement joins TRBV4-1 to TRBJ1-1; D may be TRBD1 (5 bases). V shed 5 bases and J shed 1 base, with 11 bases lying between them. Germline lookup yields CDR1 MGHRA and CDR2 YSYEKL. The length of the CDR3 is 14 residues. CDR3 sequence: CASSYPGGNTEAFF. DNA for the CDR3: TGCGCCAGCAGCTACCCGGGGGGGAACACTGAAGCTTTCTTT.

At least ten counts were recorded for this clonotype. The chain links TRBV3-1 to TRBJ2-2; D gene unclear. The germline V gene encodes CDR1 LGHDT and CDR2 YNNKEL (reference sequence). This CDR3 has 18 amino acids. V shed 3 bases and J shed 5 bases, with 22 bases lying between them. The CDR3 region is CASSQVAPISGLTGELFF. The CDR3 coding sequence is TGTGCCAGCAGCCAGGTTGCTCCCATTTCAGGCTTGACCGGGGAGCTGTTTTTT. The full variable domain, rest sourced from reference TRBV3-1 and TRBJ2-2, is DTAVSQTPKYLVTQMGNDKSIKCEQNLGHDTMYWYKQDSKKFLKIMFSYNNKELIINETVPNRFSPKSPDKAHLNLHINSLELGDSAVYFCASSQVAPISGLTGELFFGEGSRLTVL.

This clonotype came up many times. The chain employs TRBV27 and TRBJ1-6; D remains ambiguous. CDR3 length equals 17 residues. Germline CDR1 reads MNHEY; CDR2 reads SMNVEV (reference sequence). Trimming took off 4 bases at V and 0 bases at J, with 13 bases between the two ends. CDR3 loop: CASSSSSFSSYNSPLHF. The CDR3 DNA sequence: TGTGCCAGCAGTTCATCGAGTTTTAGCTCCTATAATTCACCCCTCCACTTT.

To note about this clonotype: A read error may explain this, as a much larger clone is one base away. It is unclear where the CDR3 begins or ends on the DNA, so no DNA is shown, and the CDR3 is as TCRdb lists it. V is TRBV7-5 and J is TRBJ1-2. TRBV7-5 is a listed pseudogene. The CDR3 is 19 residues long, ends included. The CDR3 loop is CISVPEPRTEVGKTYGYTF.

This clonotype was observed a few times. A much bigger clone sits one base away, suggesting this may be a read error. The chain carries TRBV3-1 and TRBJ1-3; no clear D gene. This CDR3 has 15 amino acids. Germline V lookup: CDR1 LGHDT, CDR2 YNNKEL (reference sequence). The CDR3 loop is CASGQGVWSGNTIYF. DNA of the CDR3: TGTGCCAGCGGCCAAGGCGTATGGTCTGGAAACACCATATATTTT.

Concerning this clonotype itself: It may be a read error: a sequence one base away is much more abundant. The chain employs TRBV12-3 or TRBV12-4 and TRBJ1-4; TRBD1 matches at 8 bases. CDR3 length: 15 amino acids. In nucleotides, the CDR3 is TGTGCCAGCGGTTTACAGGGGGGCTTGAATGAAAAACTGTTTTTT. This codes for CASGLQGGLNEKLFF.

Ten or more counts support this clonotype. This rearrangement joins TRBV15 to TRBJ2-1, with TRBD1 matching over 11 bases. This CDR3 spans 17 amino acids. After removal of 5 bases from V and 0 bases from J, the junction contained 6 bases not matched to a gene. The germline gives CDR1 LNHNV, CDR2 YYDKDF (reference sequence). The CDR3, as DNA: TGTGCCACCAGCCTTGGGACAGGGGGGAGCTCCTACAATGAGCAGTTCTTC. This translates into CATSLGTGGSSYNEQFF.

This clonotype came up many times. The rearrangement links TRBV5-1 to TRBJ1-1; D is unresolved. V was clipped by 4 bases and J by 1 base, with 8 bases between them. Germline CDR1 SGHRS, CDR2 YFSETQ. The CDR3 consists of 13 residues. CDR3 coding DNA: TGCGCCAGCAGCCGGAATTGGAACACTGAAGCTTTCTTT. Translation gives CASSRNWNTEAFF.

Concerning this clonotype: It may be a read error: a sequence one base away is much more abundant. The chain joins TRBV7-9 to TRBJ2-4; D perhaps matches TRBD1 (6 bases). V was pared by 4 bases and J by 13 bases, with 23 bases between. The germline V gene has CDR1 SEHNR and CDR2 FQNEAQ (reference sequence). The CDR3 length is 15 residues. In DNA form, the CDR3 reads TGTGCCAGCAGCTCGCCAGGGGCAGCCCTCTACAAGCAGTACTTC. It is translated as CASSSPGAALYKQYF. The full variable domain, completed using reference TRBV7-9 and TRBJ2-4, is DTGVSQNPRHKITKRGQNVTFRCDPISEHNRLYWYRQTLGQGPEFLTYFQNEAQLEKSRLLSDRFSAERPKGSFSTLEIQRTEQGDSAMYLCASSSPGAALYKQYFGAGTRLSVL.

About this clonotype itself: With a much larger clone just one base away, this may be a read error. The rearrangement uses TRBV4-1 and TRBJ1-1; a weak D match, TRBD1 (5 bases). CDR1 and CDR2 from the germline V gene are MGHRA and YSYEKL. This CDR3 comprises 14 residues. Between the trimmed V and J ends, which lost 8 bases and 1 base, there was a span of 14 bases. This chain's CDR3 is CASGLRGRNTEAFF. The CDR3 nucleotides read TGCGCCAGCGGTCTACGGGGGAGGAACACTGAAGCTTTCTTT.

A remark on this clonotype: A much larger clone is a single base away; this may be a read error. The rearrangement joins TRBV7-9 to TRBJ1-4, with a weak D call TRBD1 (5 bases). Per germline, CDR1 SEHNR and CDR2 FQNEAQ (reference sequence). This CDR3 has 12 amino acids. With 8 bases removed from V and 6 bases from J, the gap between germline ends came to 10 bases. The CDR3 bases are TGTGCCAGCGGCGGCAGGGATGAAAAACTGTTTTTT. Protein sequence: CASGGRDEKLFF.

In this sample, this clonotype turned up many times. V usage is TRBV12-3 or TRBV12-4 and J usage is TRBJ2-1; 10 bases line up with TRBD2. V gave up 3 bases and J gave up 7 bases; unmatched junction bases: 6. The CDR3 length is 15 residues. The CDR3 DNA reads as TGTGCCAGCAGTTTTCATAGCGGGAGGTGGAATGAGCAGTTCTTC. Its protein is CASSFHSGRWNEQFF.

This clonotype was counted many times. The chain recombines TRBV14 with TRBJ1-5, with D possibly being TRBD1 (6 bases). Germline lookup yields CDR1 SGHDN and CDR2 FVKESK. V gave up 4 bases and J gave up 6 bases, with 13 bases separating them. The CDR3 has 14 amino acids. CDR3 coding DNA: TGTGCCAGCAGCCTCGGGACAAAGGGTCAGCCCCAGCATTTT. Protein sequence: CASSLGTKGQPQHF.

Notes on this clonotype: A much larger clone lies a single base off, so this may be a read error. The gene calls are TRBV13 and TRBJ2-2; 7 bases line up with TRBD1. The CDR3 extends over 13 amino acids. Looked up from germline, CDR1 is PRHDT and CDR2 is FYEKMQ (reference sequence). The DNA for the CDR3 is TGTGCCTGCAGCAATACAGGGGCCGGGGAGCTGTTTTTT. This codes for CACSNTGAGELFF.

For this clonotype: It may be a read error: a sequence one base away is much more abundant. The V call is TRBV6-1, the J call TRBJ1-2; D gene uncertain. CDR3 length equals 17 residues. Per the germline V gene, CDR1 is MNHNS and CDR2 is SASEGT. CDR3 sequence: CASSTCSGGRKTYGYIF. The CDR3, as DNA: TGTGCCAGCAGTACCTGTTCAGGTGGGAGAAAGACCTATGGCTACATCTTC.

This clonotype was picked up a small number of times. V and J are TRBV29-1 and TRBJ2-3; 12 nucleotides agree with TRBD2. The CDR3 is 18 amino acids. Germline V gene data show CDR1 as SQVTM and CDR2 as ANQGSEA. The junction had 16 bases not matched to a gene; V was cut back by 7 bases and J by 2 bases. The CDR3 reads CSGRGVASGRDYTDTQYF. As DNA, the CDR3 is TGCAGCGGGAGGGGGGTAGCTAGCGGGAGGGATTACACAGATACGCAGTATTTT.

In its sample, this clonotype was seen many times. The rearrangement uses TRBV21-1 and TRBJ1-4; the table's D call of TRBD1 was not tested on the DNA. TRBV21-1 constitutes a pseudogene. The CDR3 has 15 amino acids. The CDR3 here is CASSKRGPGGEKLFF. The CDR3, as DNA: TGTGCCAGCAGCAAACGGGGCCCGGGGGGGGAAAAACTGTTTTTT.

This clonotype was detected ten times or more. The rearrangement uses TRBV7-3 and TRBJ2-7, with 9 bases that match TRBD1. The CDR3 covers 15 residues. Germline-derived CDR1 and CDR2 are SGHTA and FQGTGA. V dropped 1 base and J dropped 5; count of bases not matched to a gene: 6. CDR3 residues: CASSLSGRDRDEQYF. The CDR3 DNA reads TGTGCCAGCAGCTTAAGTGGTCGGGACAGGGACGAGCAGTACTTC. The variable domain in full, completed from reference TRBV7-3 and TRBJ2-7, reads GAGVSQTPSNKVTEKGKYVELRCDPISGHTALYWYRQSLGQGPEFLIYFQGTGAADDSGLPNDRFFAVRPEGSVSTLKIQRTERGDSAVYLCASSLSGRDRDEQYFGPGTRLTVT.

J is TRBJ1-3 and V is TRBV16; the match to TRBD1 covers 7 bases. The CDR3 contains 18 residues. Germline values: CDR1 KGHSY, CDR2 FQNENV. Trimming took 4 bases from V and 0 from J; bases not matched to a gene: 12. In DNA, the CDR3 is TGTGCCAGCAGCCTCGACAGGGACGGATCAAGCTCTGGAAACACCATATATTTT. Encoded protein: CASSLDRDGSSSGNTIYF.

V and J are TRBV4-3 and TRBJ2-2, with 10 bases that match TRBD1. V shed 5 bases, J shed 7 bases, and the junction held 13 bases outside the gene matches. The V gene's germline CDR1 is LGHNA and CDR2 YSLEER. The CDR3 extends over 17 amino acids. The CDR3 sequence: CASSSRDRGAIGGELFF. DNA of the CDR3: TGCGCCAGCAGCTCCCGGGACAGGGGCGCGATTGGCGGGGAGCTGTTTTTT.

Notes on this clonotype: A read error is possible here, since a much larger clone lies one base away. The chain is built from TRBV29-1 and TRBJ2-2; D might be TRBD1 (5 bases). The CDR3 extends over 15 amino acids. Germline V CDR1 and CDR2: SQVTM, ANQGSEA. The CDR3 reads CSVEPGRSNSGELFF. The DNA of the CDR3 is TGCAGCGTTGAGCCAGGGCGTTCGAACAGCGGGGAGCTGTTTTTT.

On this clonotype: The conserved phenylalanine or tryptophan is not found at the CDR3 terminus, so this likely reflects a read error. The chain is built from TRBV5-4 and TRBJ1-2, with a tentative D call TRBD1 (6 bases). Germline V CDR1 and CDR2: SGHNT, YYREEE (reference sequence). V lost 4 bases and J lost 2, with 9 bases in between. The CDR3 has 13 amino acids. CDR3 sequence (DNA): TGTGCCAGCAGCCGTACAGGGAACTATGGCTACACCCTC. Translation gives CASSRTGNYGYTL.

The V call is TRBV4-1, the J call TRBJ2-3; 8 bases agree with TRBD2. Germline V lookup: CDR1 MGHRA, CDR2 YSYEKL. This CDR3 has 17 residues. After removal of 3 bases from V and 3 bases from J, the junction contained 11 bases not matched to a gene. The CDR3 nucleotides are TGCGCCAGCAGCCACCCTGAGGCTAGCGGGCGAACAGATACGCAGTATTTT. The encoded protein is CASSHPEASGRTDTQYF.